The rows below give T cell receptor beta chains drawn from one sample of a study of CD8 T cells in ankylosing spondylitis. TCRdb passed the 5' RACE reads through MiXCR, listing each CDR3 protein once. The sample gives about 360,000 distinct CDR3 sequences, approximately 22% of which show up once; around 14% is in the top ten. Sequenced: blood, either unsorted or a sorted T cell fraction (not recorded which). These receptors originate from a male donor with ankylosing spondylitis or in good health (not recorded which). Both conserved end residues are part of each CDR3. D genes are given only for firm matches. Where a row states a size, it is once, few, many or the class of an expanded clone; other rows omit it.

clone size: few; V gene: TRBV12-3/TRBV12-4; J gene: TRBJ2-1; D gene: -; CDR3 protein: CASSLGTRNSYNEQFF; CDR3 DNA: TGTGCCAGCAGTTTGGGGACAAGAAACTCCTACAATGAGCAGTTCTTC
clone size: -; V gene: TRBV9; J gene: TRBJ1-6; D gene: -; CDR3 protein: CASSVQSVGSPLHF; CDR3 DNA: TGTGCCAGCAGCGTACAGTCGGTCGGTTCACCCCTCCACTTT
clone size: few; V gene: TRBV6-5; J gene: TRBJ2-7; D gene: -; CDR3 protein: CASSYGLGYEQYF; CDR3 DNA: TGTGCCAGCAGTTACGGGCTAGGTTACGAGCAGTACTTC
clone size: -; V gene: TRBV28; J gene: TRBJ2-7; D gene: TRBD1; CDR3 protein: CASSILGQGVPSYEQYF; CDR3 DNA: TGTGCCAGCAGTATCTTGGGACAGGGGGTACCCTCCTACGAGCAGTACTTC
clone size: -; V gene: TRBV12-3/TRBV12-4; J gene: TRBJ2-5; D gene: TRBD2; CDR3 protein: CASSLANGLAGGQETQYF; CDR3 DNA: TGTGCCAGCAGTTTAGCGAACGGACTAGCGGGGGGGCAAGAGACCCAGTACTTC
clone size: few; V gene: TRBV9; J gene: TRBJ2-1; D gene: -; CDR3 protein: CASSLRADEQFF; CDR3 DNA: TGTGCCAGCAGCCTCAGGGCGGATGAGCAGTTCTTC
clone size: -; V gene: TRBV6-5; J gene: TRBJ2-2; D gene: -; CDR3 protein: CASSVLQRGPQNTGELFF; CDR3 DNA: TGTGCCAGCAGTGTACTACAGAGGGGCCCGCAGAACACCGGGGAGCTGTTTTTT
clone size: few; V gene: TRBV20-1; J gene: TRBJ2-1; D gene: -; CDR3 protein: CSARPYNEQFF; CDR3 DNA: TGCAGTGCTAGACCCTACAATGAGCAGTTCTTC
clone size: once; V gene: TRBV12-3/TRBV12-4; J gene: TRBJ2-5; D gene: TRBD2; CDR3 protein: CASSFEASGGETQYF; CDR3 DNA: TGTGCCAGCAGTTTTGAGGCTAGCGGGGGGGAGACCCAGTACTTC
clone size: few; V gene: TRBV7-8; J gene: TRBJ1-6; D gene: TRBD1; CDR3 protein: CASSLVPGGASPLHF; CDR3 DNA: TGTGCCAGCAGCTTAGTCCCAGGGGGCGCTTCACCCCTCCACTTT
clone size: once; V gene: TRBV30; J gene: TRBJ2-3; D gene: -; CDR3 protein: CAWSVTINIDPSTDTQYF; CDR3 DNA: TGTGCCTGGAGCGTCACGATAAACATTGACCCTAGCACAGATACGCAGTATTTT
clone size: -; V gene: TRBV4-1; J gene: TRBJ2-5; D gene: TRBD2; CDR3 protein: CASSPTGGIQETQYF; CDR3 DNA: TGCGCCAGCAGCCCTACGGGGGGTATCCAAGAGACCCAGTACTTC
clone size: few; V gene: TRBV7-6; J gene: TRBJ2-7; D gene: -; CDR3 protein: CASSWGPNYEQYF; CDR3 DNA: TGTGCCAGCAGCTGGGGGCCAAACTACGAGCAGTACTTC
clone size: few; V gene: TRBV6-1; J gene: TRBJ2-1; D gene: TRBD1; CDR3 protein: CATARWTGGNEQFF; CDR3 DNA: TGTGCCACCGCCCGTTGGACAGGGGGCAATGAGCAGTTCTTC